Each of the 2 T cell receptor beta chains below was sequenced from the same sample in a study of blood T cells in healthy people across ages. A second PCR, run for roughly 7 to 11 cycles, used a sample-barcoded 5' primer plus a J-beta primer mix. TCRdb called the 5' RACE reads again in MiXCR, with one record for every CDR3 protein. The table records 1 million to 1.2 million distinct CDR3 sequences, roughly two fifths of them present only once. Sequencing used blood. The source of these receptors is a man between 18 and 35 years old in good health.

This clonotype was counted a few times. The V and J genes are TRBV3-1 and TRBJ2-1; 10 nucleotides align to TRBD1. The CDR3 has 17 amino acids. In germline, CDR1 is LGHDT, CDR2 YNNKEL (reference sequence). V shed 4 bases, J shed 0 bases, and the junction held 6 bases outside the gene matches. The CDR3 DNA is TGTGCCAGCAGCCCCCGGGACAGGGGTTACTCCTACAATGAGCAGTTCTTC. Protein sequence: CASSPRDRGYSYNEQFF.

This clonotype was seen many times. This chain links TRBV20-1 with TRBJ2-1, with a possible D match to TRBD1 (5 bases). This CDR3 region has 13 residues. With 4 bases removed from V and 9 bases from J, the gap between germline ends came to 16 bases. Per the germline V gene, CDR1 is DFQATT and CDR2 is SNEGSKA (reference sequence). The CDR3 reads CSAKAGLDGEQFF. Here the CDR3 DNA reads TGCAGTGCTAAGGCAGGGCTTGATGGTGAGCAGTTCTTC.